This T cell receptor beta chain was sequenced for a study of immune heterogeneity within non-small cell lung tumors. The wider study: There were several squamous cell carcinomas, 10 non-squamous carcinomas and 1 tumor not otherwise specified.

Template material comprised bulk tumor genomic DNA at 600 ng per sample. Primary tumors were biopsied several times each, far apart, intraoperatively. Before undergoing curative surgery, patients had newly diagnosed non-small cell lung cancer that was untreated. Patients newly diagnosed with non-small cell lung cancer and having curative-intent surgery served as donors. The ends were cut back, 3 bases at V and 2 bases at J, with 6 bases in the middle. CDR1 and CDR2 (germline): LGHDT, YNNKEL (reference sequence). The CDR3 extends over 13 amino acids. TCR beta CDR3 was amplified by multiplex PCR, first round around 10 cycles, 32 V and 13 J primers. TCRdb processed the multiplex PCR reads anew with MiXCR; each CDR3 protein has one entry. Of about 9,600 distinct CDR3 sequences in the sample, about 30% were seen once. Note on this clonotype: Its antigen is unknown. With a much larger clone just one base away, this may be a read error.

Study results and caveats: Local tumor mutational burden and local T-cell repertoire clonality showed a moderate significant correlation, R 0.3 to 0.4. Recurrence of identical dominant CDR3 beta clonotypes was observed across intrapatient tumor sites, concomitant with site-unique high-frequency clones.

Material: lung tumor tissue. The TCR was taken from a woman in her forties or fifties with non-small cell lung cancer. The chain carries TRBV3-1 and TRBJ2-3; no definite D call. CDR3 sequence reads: CASSHTYTDTQYF. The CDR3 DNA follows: TGTGCCAGCAGCCACACATACACAGATACGCAGTATTTT.